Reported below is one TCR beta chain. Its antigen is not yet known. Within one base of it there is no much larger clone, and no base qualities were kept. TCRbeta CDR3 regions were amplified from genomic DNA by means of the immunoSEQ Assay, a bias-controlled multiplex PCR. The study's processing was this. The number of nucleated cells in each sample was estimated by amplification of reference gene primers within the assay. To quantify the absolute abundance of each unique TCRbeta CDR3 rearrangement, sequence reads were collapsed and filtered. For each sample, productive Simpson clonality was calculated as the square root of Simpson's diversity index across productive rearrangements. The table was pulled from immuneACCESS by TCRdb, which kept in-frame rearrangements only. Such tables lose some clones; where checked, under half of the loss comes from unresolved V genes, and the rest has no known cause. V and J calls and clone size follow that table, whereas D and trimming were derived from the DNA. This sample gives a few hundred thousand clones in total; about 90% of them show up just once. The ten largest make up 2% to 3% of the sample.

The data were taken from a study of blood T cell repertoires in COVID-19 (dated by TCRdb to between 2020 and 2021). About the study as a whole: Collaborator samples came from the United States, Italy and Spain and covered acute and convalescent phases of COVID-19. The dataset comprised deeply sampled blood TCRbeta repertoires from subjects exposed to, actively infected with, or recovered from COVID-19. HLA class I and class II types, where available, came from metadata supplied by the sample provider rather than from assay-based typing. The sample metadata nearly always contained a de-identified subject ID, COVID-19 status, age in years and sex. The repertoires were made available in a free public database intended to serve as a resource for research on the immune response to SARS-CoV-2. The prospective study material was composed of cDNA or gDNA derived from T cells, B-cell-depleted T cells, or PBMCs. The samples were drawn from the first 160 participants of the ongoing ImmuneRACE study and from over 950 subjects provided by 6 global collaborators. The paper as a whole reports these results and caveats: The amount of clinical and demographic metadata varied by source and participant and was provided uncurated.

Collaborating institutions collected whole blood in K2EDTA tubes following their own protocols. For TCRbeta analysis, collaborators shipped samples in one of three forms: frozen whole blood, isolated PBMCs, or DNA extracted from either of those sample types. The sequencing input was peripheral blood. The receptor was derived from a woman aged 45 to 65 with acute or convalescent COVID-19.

The CDR3 reads as follows: CASSPGGAHTRNEQYF. DNA sequence: TGTGCCAGCAGCCCCGGCGGGGCCCACACCCGTAACGAGCAGTACTTC. The chain links TRBV7-3 with TRBJ2-7; TRBD2 could be the D gene, as 6 bases match. The germline V gene provides CDR1 SGHTA and CDR2 FQGTGA. V lost 5 bases and J lost 5 bases; the stretch between them is 22 bases long. From the cysteine up to the phenylalanine, the CDR3 has a length of 16 residues. Just CDR3 DNA is preserved here, 48 bases in frame from base 1.